This TCR beta chain was captured by sequencing in a study of blood T cells in healthy people across ages. Germline lookup yields CDR1 SGHVS and CDR2 FQNEAQ. The CDR3 is 14 residues long. V was clipped by 1 base and J by 4 bases, with 10 bases between them. Using a J-beta primer mix together with a sample-barcoded 5' primer, a second PCR was run for roughly 6 to 12 cycles. The template-switch adaptor was a 5' adaptor with 12 random nucleotides. It tagged each cDNA molecule. Via MiXCR, TCRdb re-called the 5' RACE reads, giving one row per CDR3 protein. Seen here are about 1.4 million distinct CDR3 sequences, 55% to 75% observed once, and the top ten hold more than 6%.

Material: blood. This TCR came from a man between 18 and 29 years old in good health. The chain employs TRBV7-8 and TRBJ1-2; no clear D. CDR3 sequence (DNA): TGTGCCAGCAGCTTAGGGCCCCCGGGCTATGGCTACACCTTC. Residues: CASSLGPPGYGYTF.